The 8 T cell receptor beta chains below come from one sample, sequenced in a study of cytomegalovirus exposure and HLA in healthy donors (TCRdb year 2017). The library was prepared using the immunoSEQ multiplex PCR assay. A mixture of 60 forward primers for TCR Vbeta segments and 13 reverse primers for TCR Jbeta segments was used in the multiplex PCR. The table comes from immuneACCESS by way of TCRdb, which keeps in-frame sequences with V and J called. Part of the clones is missing from these tables; in studies checked, under half for an unresolved V gene and the rest for unknown reasons. The sample includes about 190,000 clones, with roughly three quarters observed a single time. The top ten clonotypes cover around 1.6% of the sample. The source material was PBMCs. The receptors shown here come from a woman between 18 and 29 years old in good health and CMV-seronegative.

V gene TRBV30 combines with J gene TRBJ2-3; 10 positions match TRBD2. This CDR3 has 13 amino acids. Losses at the gene ends were 2 bases for V and 8 bases for J; bases not matched to a gene: 4. In germline, CDR1 is GTSNPN, CDR2 SVGIG (reference sequence). CDR3 nucleotide sequence: TGTGCCTGGAGTCTAGCGGGAGTCGGTACGCAGTATTTT. Its protein is CAWSLAGVGTQYF.

The rearrangement links TRBV7-3 to TRBJ2-1, with 13 bases aligning to TRBD2. After removal of 5 bases from V and 2 bases from J, the junction contained 15 bases not matched to a gene. This CDR3 has 20 amino acids. Germline values: CDR1 SGHTA, CDR2 FQGTGA. The CDR3 bases are TGTGCCAGCAGCCACGACCCGACCACTAGCGGGGGGGCGCCCTACAATGAGCAGTTCTTC. This gives the protein CASSHDPTTSGGAPYNEQFF.

Here the CDR3 reads CASSTGQGEGTEAFF. In nucleotides, the CDR3 is TGCGCCAGCAGCACGGGACAGGGTGAAGGAACTGAAGCTTTCTTT. The V and J genes are TRBV5-1 and TRBJ1-1, with 9 bases lining up with TRBD1. Unmatched junction bases numbered 9, after V lost 4 bases and J lost 5 bases. CDR3 size: 15 residues. In germline, CDR1 is SGHRS, CDR2 YFSETQ.

The chain links TRBV27 to TRBJ1-1; TRBD1 agrees at 12 bases. Germline loops: CDR1 MNHEY, CDR2 SMNVEV (reference sequence). V lost 6 bases to trimming and J lost 3 bases; unmatched junction nucleotides: 5. The length of the CDR3 is 15 residues. The CDR3 DNA follows: TGTGCCAGCAGCCCTGGGACAGGGGGCCACACTGAAGCTTTCTTT. This codes for CASSPGTGGHTEAFF.

The chain combines TRBV25-1 with TRBJ1-1; D might be TRBD1 (6 bases). The V end was cut by 8 bases, the J end by 6 bases, with 16 bases between. The CDR3 runs 13 residues. CDR1 is MGHDK, CDR2 SYGVNS, per germline. The CDR3 DNA reads as TGTGCCAGCCGTCAGGGGTTTTGGGCTGAAGCTTTCTTT. Its translation is CASRQGFWAEAFF. Together with reference TRBV25-1 and TRBJ1-1, the CDR3 gives the full variable domain: EADIYQTPRYLVIGTGKKITLECSQTMGHDKMYWYQQDPGMELHLIHYSYGVNSTEKGDLSSESTVSRIRTEHFPLTLESARPSHTSQYLCASRQGFWAEAFFGQGTRLTVV.

This clone was observed a few times. The chain links TRBV19 to TRBJ2-3, with 11 bases aligning to TRBD2. Germline V gene sequence: CDR1 LNHDA, CDR2 SQIVND (reference sequence). V was clipped by 0 bases and J by 1 base; unmatched bases: 3. The CDR3 contains 17 residues. Here the CDR3 reads CASSIDIAGGGTDTQYF. For the CDR3, the DNA is TGTGCCAGTAGTATAGACATAGCGGGAGGGGGCACAGATACGCAGTATTTT.

CDR3 nucleotide sequence: TGTGCCAGCAGTTTGACACCCGAAAAACTGTTTTTT. This codes for CASSLTPEKLFF. The genes are TRBV28 and TRBJ1-4; D call uncertain. From germline, CDR1 is MDHEN and CDR2 SYDVKM. V was clipped by 3 bases and J by 8 bases, with 7 bases between them. The CDR3 is 12 amino acids.

This rearrangement joins TRBV7-9 to TRBJ2-5; 8 bases map to TRBD2. This CDR3 has 15 amino acids. Germline CDR1 reads SEHNR; CDR2 reads FQNEAQ (reference sequence). V was clipped by 2 bases and J by 5 bases; unmatched bases: 7. Here the CDR3 reads CASSLRRGGVETQYF. DNA of the CDR3: TGTGCCAGCAGCTTACGTCGGGGGGGGGTGGAGACCCAGTACTTC.